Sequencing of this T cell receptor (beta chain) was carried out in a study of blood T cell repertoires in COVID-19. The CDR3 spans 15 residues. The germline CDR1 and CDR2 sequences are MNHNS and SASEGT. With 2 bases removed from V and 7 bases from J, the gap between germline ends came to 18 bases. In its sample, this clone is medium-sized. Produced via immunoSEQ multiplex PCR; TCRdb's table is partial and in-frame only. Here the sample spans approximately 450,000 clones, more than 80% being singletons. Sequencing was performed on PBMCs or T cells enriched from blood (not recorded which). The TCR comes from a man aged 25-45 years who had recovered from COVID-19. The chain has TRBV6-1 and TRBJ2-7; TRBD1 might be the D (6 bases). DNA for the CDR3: TGTGCCAGCAGTGAAACAACAGGGAGTTCCTGGGAGCAGTACTTC. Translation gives CASSETTGSSWEQYF.